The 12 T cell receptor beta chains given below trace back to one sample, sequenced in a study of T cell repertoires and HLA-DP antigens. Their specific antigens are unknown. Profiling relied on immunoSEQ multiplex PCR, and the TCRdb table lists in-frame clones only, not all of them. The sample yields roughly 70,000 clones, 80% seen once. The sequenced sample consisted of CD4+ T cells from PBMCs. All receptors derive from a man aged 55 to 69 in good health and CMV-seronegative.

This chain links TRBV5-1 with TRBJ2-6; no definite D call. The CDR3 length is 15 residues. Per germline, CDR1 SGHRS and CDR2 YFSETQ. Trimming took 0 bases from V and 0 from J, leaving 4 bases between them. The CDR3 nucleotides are TGCGCCAGCAGCTTGGAGGGCTCTGGGGCCAACGTCCTGACTTTC. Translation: CASSLEGSGANVLTF.

Written as DNA, the CDR3 is TGTGCCAGCTGGACTAGCGGGACCGGGGAGCTGTTTTTT. This encodes CASWTSGTGELFF. The gene calls are TRBV27 and TRBJ2-2, with 11 bases aligning to TRBD2. J lost 5 bases, V lost 8 bases, and 1 base had no gene match. The germline gives CDR1 MNHEY, CDR2 SMNVEV (reference sequence). This CDR3 is built from 13 residues.

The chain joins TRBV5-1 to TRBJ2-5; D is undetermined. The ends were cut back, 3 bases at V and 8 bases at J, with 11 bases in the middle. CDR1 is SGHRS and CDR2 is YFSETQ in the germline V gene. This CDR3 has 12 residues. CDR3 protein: CASSSDTATQYF. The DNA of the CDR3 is TGCGCCAGCAGCTCCGACACCGCTACCCAGTACTTC.

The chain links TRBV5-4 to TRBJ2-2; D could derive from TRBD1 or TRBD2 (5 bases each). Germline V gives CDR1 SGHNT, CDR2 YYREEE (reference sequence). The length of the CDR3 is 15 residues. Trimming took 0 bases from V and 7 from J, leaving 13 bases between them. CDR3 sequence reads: CASSLAGLAGGELFF. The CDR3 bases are TGTGCCAGCAGCTTGGCGGGGCTAGCTGGCGGGGAGCTGTTTTTT.

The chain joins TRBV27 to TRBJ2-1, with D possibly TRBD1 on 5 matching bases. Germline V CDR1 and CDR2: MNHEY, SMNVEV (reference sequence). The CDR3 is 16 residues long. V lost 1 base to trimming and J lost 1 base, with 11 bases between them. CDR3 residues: CASSLFQGRSYNEQFF. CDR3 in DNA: TGTGCCAGCAGTTTATTCCAGGGAAGGTCCTACAATGAGCAGTTCTTC.

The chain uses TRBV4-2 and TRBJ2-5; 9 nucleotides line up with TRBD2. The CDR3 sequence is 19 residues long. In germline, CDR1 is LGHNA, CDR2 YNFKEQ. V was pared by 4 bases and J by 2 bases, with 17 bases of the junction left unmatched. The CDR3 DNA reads TGTGCCAGCAGCCGAGATGGGTCCCCCTCTAGCGGGGCTCAAGAGACCCAGTACTTC. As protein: CASSRDGSPSSGAQETQYF.

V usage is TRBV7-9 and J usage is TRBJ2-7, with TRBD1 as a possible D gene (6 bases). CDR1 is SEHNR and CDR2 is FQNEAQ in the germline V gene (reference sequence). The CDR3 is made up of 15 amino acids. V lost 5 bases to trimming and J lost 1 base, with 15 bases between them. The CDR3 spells CASSHVRGLSYEQYF. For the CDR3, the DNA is TGTGCCAGCAGCCATGTCAGGGGCCTTTCCTACGAGCAGTACTTC.

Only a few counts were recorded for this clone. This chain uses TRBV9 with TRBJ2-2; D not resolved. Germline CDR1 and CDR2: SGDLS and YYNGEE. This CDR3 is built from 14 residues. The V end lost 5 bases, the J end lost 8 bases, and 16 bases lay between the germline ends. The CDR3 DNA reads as TGTGCCAGCAGTCCGAACCCCCTTCGAGGGGAGCTGTTTTTT. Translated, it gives CASSPNPLRGELFF.

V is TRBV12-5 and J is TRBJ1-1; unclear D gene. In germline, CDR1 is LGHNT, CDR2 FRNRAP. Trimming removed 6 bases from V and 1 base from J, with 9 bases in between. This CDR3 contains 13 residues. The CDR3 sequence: CASGSDWNTEAFF. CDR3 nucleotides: TGTGCTAGTGGATCAGACTGGAACACTGAAGCTTTCTTT.

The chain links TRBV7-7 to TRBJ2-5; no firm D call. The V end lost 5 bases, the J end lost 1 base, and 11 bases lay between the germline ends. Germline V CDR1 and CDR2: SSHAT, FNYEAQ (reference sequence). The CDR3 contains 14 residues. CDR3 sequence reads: CASSPNGPQETQYF. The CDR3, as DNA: TGTGCCAGCAGCCCTAACGGGCCCCAAGAGACCCAGTACTTC.

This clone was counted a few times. Written as DNA, the CDR3 is TGTGCCAGCAGTTTGTTCGGCCGCGGCACTGAAGCTTTCTTT. Translated: CASSLFGRGTEAFF. The chain couples TRBV28 to TRBJ1-1, with D unclear. Trimming shortened V by 3 bases and J by 4 bases, and 12 bases separated the two germline ends. The CDR3 runs to 14 residues. The germline gives CDR1 MDHEN, CDR2 SYDVKM.

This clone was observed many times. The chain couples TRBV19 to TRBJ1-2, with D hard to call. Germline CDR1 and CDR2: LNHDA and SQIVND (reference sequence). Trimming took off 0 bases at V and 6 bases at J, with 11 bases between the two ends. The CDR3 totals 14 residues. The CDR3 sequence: CASSIDRPGDGYTF. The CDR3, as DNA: TGTGCCAGTAGTATAGACAGGCCTGGGGATGGCTACACCTTC.